Shown below are 9 T cell receptor beta chains from a single sample sequenced in a study of CD4 T cells in relation to SARS-CoV-2 and coronaviruses. Generated by immunoSEQ multiplex PCR, the TCRdb table keeps only in-frame clones and is missing some. Of 30,000 to 45,000 clones listed, 88% are singletons. The specimen sequenced was memory CD4+ T cells from PBMCs. Receptors were obtained from an adult with COVID-19.

The chain links TRBV15 to TRBJ1-1, with 11 bases aligning to TRBD1. This CDR3 is built from 16 residues. Germline-derived CDR1 and CDR2 are LNHNV and YYDKDF (reference sequence). J lost 5 bases, V lost 1 base, and 6 bases had no gene match. CDR3 residues: CATSRVVGTGGTEAFF. The CDR3 region has the DNA TGTGCCACCAGCAGAGTGGTTGGGACAGGGGGGACTGAAGCTTTCTTT.

In its sample, this clone was seen once. The J gene is TRBJ1-1, the V gene TRBV7-2; possibly TRBD1 for D (5 bases). Germline CDR1 SGHTA, CDR2 FQGNSA. The CDR3 sequence is 15 residues long. V lost 2 bases and J 1 base, leaving 11 bases between the germline ends. CDR3 loop: CASSLRQFRNTEAFF. CDR3 nucleotides: TGTGCCAGCAGCTTAAGACAGTTTAGGAACACTGAAGCTTTCTTT.

This clone was found a few times. The V gene is TRBV15, the J gene TRBJ1-6; D is undetermined. The germline V gene encodes CDR1 LNHNV and CDR2 YYDKDF (reference sequence). CDR3 length equals 17 residues. V lost 3 bases to trimming and J lost 1 base, with 13 bases between them. In nucleotides, the CDR3 is TGTGCCACCAGCAGGGGCCGCGACGGATCCTATAATTCACCCCTCCACTTT. As protein: CATSRGRDGSYNSPLHF.

CDR3 loop: CASNIQGMDEQFF. In nucleotides, the CDR3 is TGTGCCAGCAACATCCAGGGGATGGATGAGCAGTTCTTC. The J gene is TRBJ2-1, the V gene TRBV2, with D possibly TRBD1 on 6 matching bases. Trimming shortened V by 7 bases and J by 8 bases, and 15 bases separated the two germline ends. This CDR3 comprises 13 residues. In germline, CDR1 is SNHLY, CDR2 FYNNEI.

V and J are TRBV5-8 and TRBJ1-5; 9 positions match TRBD1. Germline CDR1 is SGHTS and CDR2 is YDEGEE. The V segment lost 5 bases and the J segment 1 base; nucleotides outside the gene matches: 7. This CDR3 is 16 amino acids long. The CDR3 DNA is TGTGCCAGCAGGGACAGGGGAAAAGAGAGCAATCAGCCCCAGCATTTT. Translated, it gives CASRDRGKESNQPQHF.

V is TRBV14 and J is TRBJ2-1; D unresolved. Germline V lookup: CDR1 SGHDN, CDR2 FVKESK. V dropped 0 bases and J dropped 7 bases, with 13 bases sitting between them. This CDR3 spans 15 amino acids. The CDR3 DNA reads TGTGCCAGCAGCCAAGAGTCCCTGGGCCTAAATGAGCAGTTCTTC. It specifies CASSQESLGLNEQFF.

Only one count was recorded for this clone. This sequence joins TRBV14 and TRBJ2-1; 12 nucleotides align to TRBD2. V lost 0 bases to trimming and J lost 3 bases; unmatched junction nucleotides: 9. This CDR3 is 19 amino acids long. Germline V lookup: CDR1 SGHDN, CDR2 FVKESK. The CDR3 DNA follows: TGTGCCAGCAGCCAAGATCGGCTAGCGGGGGGGCCCCGCTACAATGAGCAGTTCTTC. Its translation is CASSQDRLAGGPRYNEQFF.

V gene TRBV15 combines with J gene TRBJ2-1; the match to TRBD2 covers 7 bases. V shed 1 base and J 14 bases; nucleotides not matched to a gene: 8. The CDR3 contains 13 residues. Germline values: CDR1 LNHNV, CDR2 YYDKDF (reference sequence). The DNA of the CDR3 is TGTGCCACCAGCAGAGCCGGCGGGCGGGGGAAGTTCTTC. It codes for CATSRAGGRGKFF.

The rearrangement links TRBV10-1 to TRBJ2-3; 8 bases fit TRBD2. Trimming at V came to 0 bases and at J to 1 base, leaving 3 bases not matched to a gene. The CDR3 totals 16 residues. Germline assignment: CDR1 WNHNN and CDR2 SYGVQD (reference sequence). The CDR3 region has the DNA TGCGCCAGCAGTGAGTCGGTTAGCGGGGGCACAGATACGCAGTATTTT. This translates into CASSESVSGGTDTQYF.